Reported below is one T cell receptor beta chain. Clones were read by immunoSEQ multiplex PCR, and TCRdb kept only the in-frame ones, dropping some. The sample consists of around 100,000 clones, approximately 88% of them appearing once. The data are from a study of identifying expanded T cells in peripheral blood. V lost 4 bases to trimming and J lost 4 bases; unmatched junction nucleotides: 3. The CDR3 loop spans 14 amino acids. Germline-derived CDR1 and CDR2 are LNHDA and SQIVND (reference sequence). The material sequenced was blood. The chain recombines TRBV19 with TRBJ2-2; 7 bases fit TRBD1. This clonotype was obtained from a person aged 18 to 69 in good health. The CDR3 spells CASSTTGATGELFF. The CDR3 DNA is TGTGCCAGTAGTACCACAGGGGCCACCGGGGAGCTGTTTTTT.